This record looks at one T cell receptor (beta chain) sequence and its context. Its specific antigen is unknown. Per-base quality was not reported, and no clone a single base away is much larger than it. The sample originates from a study of cytomegalovirus exposure and HLA in healthy donors (dated by TCRdb to 2016 to 2017). About the full investigation: An earlier analysis of 587 of the donors reported 250 to 350 Gb of sequence data and roughly 120 million unique TCR beta sequences obtained from approximately 180 million T cells. To decide whether each TCR beta V gene segment behaved as functional or pseudogenic, an earlier analysis of several hundred of the donors relied on high-throughput TCR beta sequencing. The study aimed to test whether signatures of past pathogen exposure could be identified by cataloging public T cell receptors. Rather than drawing on any new phenotypic data, the later analysis identified candidate immune exposures from TCR beta sequences and the way those sequences occurred across donors. To predict cytomegalovirus infection status, the study combined high-throughput TCR immunosequencing, statistical association of individual TCRs with disease status, and machine learning. An early release covering roughly 580 HLA-typed donors comprised approximately 300 gigabases of sequencing data and around 80 million unique TCR sequences. HLA typing covered class I and class II loci at four-digit resolution. Among the roughly 400 genotyped donors, around 79% belonged to the genetic ancestry cluster associated with self-reported Caucasian donors. Typing coverage differed by locus: A, B, C, DRB1 and DQB1 were typed in about 620-630 donors, DQA1 in roughly 510, DPA1 in approximately 610, and DPB1 in around 490. A later genetic analysis took genome-wide SNP genotypes for about 55% of the 666 donors and used that subset as a discovery cohort. To study patterns of TCR occurrence, a later analysis re-analyzed previously published TCR beta repertoires from just over 650 donors and added high-resolution HLA genotyping. Along with the approximately 700-subject first cohort, a separate validation cohort of over a hundred different subjects was used. Roughly 5 DR-DQ haplotypes were handled as single units for association and clustering, since linkage in the cohort was strong. Every discovery cohort repertoire had been produced on one sequencing platform. Among about 400 genotyped donors of the cohort, an average of about 240,000 unique TCR beta nucleotide sequences was sequenced per donor, of which about 19% were non-productive. Alongside the repertoire data, information on donor age, sex, ethnicity and CMV serostatus was compiled. The study profiled the T cell repertoires of about 720 subjects by immunosequencing and related them to cytomegalovirus serostatus.

Study-wide conclusions, independent of this receptor: In vitro tests confirmed that a few of the cytomegalovirus-associated TCR beta chains recognize cytomegalovirus antigens. When HLA alleles, especially DR and DQ, strongly co-occurred, TCR associations were difficult to assign to individual alleles. Sequencing depth was assumed to be roughly uniform across donors in the presence/absence analyses, though that assumption may not hold. Specific HLA alleles were associated with over 15,000 TCR beta sequences at a false discovery rate of 0.05 in a later analysis. The earlier analysis of 450 to 700 of the donors excluded roughly 17 rarely observed V segments, including chromosome 9 orphons, because counts were too low. Most CMV-associated TCR beta chains appeared to be HLA-restricted in a later analysis, and the HLA associations seemed to be driven largely by CMV exposure. Across donors, most TCR sequences were observed very rarely, whereas some public TCRs were present in many individuals. V-gene and J-gene trimming of TCR beta chains was associated with a missense DCLRE1C variant in a later genetic analysis, and the association was replicated in an independent cohort. An earlier analysis of approximately 530 of the donors showed that most TCR beta V segments appeared in productive rearrangements either about 87% or about 30% of the time, which broadly matched IMGT annotations. Because some donors lacked HLA typing at each locus, the association tests relied only on the typed subset. Several of the top co-occurrence clusters appeared to be linked to parvovirus B19, influenza, CMV and Epstein-Barr virus, according to a later analysis. In a later genetic analysis, fewer N-insertions in productive TCRs were reported among donors in an Asian-associated ancestry cluster than the roughly 700-donor mean. Correlated functional status among segregating V segments might be attributable to linkage disequilibrium, but an unknown experimental factor could not be ruled out. According to a later analysis, TCR association rates differed among HLA loci, with DRB1 alleles showing the most associated TCRs and HLA-C alleles showing the fewest. In a later analysis, HLA-associated TCR beta chains showed more clonal expansion and lower generation probabilities than non-associated chains that were equally common. A total of 164 TCR beta chains were listed by the study as associated with cytomegalovirus. A further reported finding was that TCR beta sequences accurately predicted the HLA-A and HLA-B alleles for most subjects in the first cohort. Because the 87-base-pair reads could not distinguish some IMGT-functional V segments, including TRBV6-2 and TRBV6-3, those segments were excluded. A group of highly shared sequence variants was considered likely to be a technical artifact of the sequencing pipeline. Only TCR beta chains were sequenced in this cohort, and the absence of alpha or paired-chain data limited detectable features. CMV serostatus was the only immune exposure information available for the cohort. The authors suggested that the approach could potentially be generalized to other disease states and immunological phenotypes. Cytomegalovirus status was reported to be diagnosed by the classifier with high specificity and sensitivity in both the original and validation cohorts.

The germline V gene (reference sequence) yields MNHEY for CDR1 and SMNVEV for CDR2. Inclusive of the bounding cysteine and phenylalanine, the CDR3 is 14 residues long. The read is trimmed to its CDR3 DNA, 42 bases read in frame from base 1. Trimming leaves V shorter by 4 bases and J shorter by 5 bases, with the junction holding 5 bases beyond the gene matches. The cohort consisted of approximately 690 healthy bone marrow donors. At the time of sampling, every cohort member was nominally healthy, though immune exposures that went unrecorded were likely present. The donor tested CMV seropositive, placing the donor among the roughly 300 seropositive members of the cohort. Each donor provided a peripheral blood sample, and peripheral blood mononuclear cells were used for TCR beta sequencing. The Qiagen DNeasy Blood Extraction Kit was used to extract genomic DNA from the blood cell samples. Preparation of the library involved the immunoSEQ multiplex PCR assay. The multiplex PCR relied on a mix of 60 forward primers for TCR Vbeta segments and 13 reverse primers for TCR Jbeta segments. A multiplex PCR assay on genomic DNA amplified the CDR3 region of rearranged TCR beta genes. The amplified TCR beta libraries were sequenced on the Illumina HiSeq System as 87-base-pair reads. Per the source publication's procedure: Across the roughly 640 repertoires, a later analysis counted tens of millions of unique TCR beta chains, around 11 million of which were shared by at least two donors. To remove PCR and sequencing errors, raw reads were error-corrected and collapsed into unique sequences using a nearest-neighbor algorithm that merged closely related sequences. To assign V, D and J gene segments, CDR3 sequences were aligned to IMGT reference sequences. Each retained sequence needed at least a six-nucleotide match to both a V gene segment and a J gene segment. A rearrangement was called productive if the CDR3 had no stop codons and remained in frame with V and J, and every other rearrangement was called non-productive. Following IMGT convention, CDR3 was defined as the stretch from the second conserved V-encoded cysteine to the conserved J-encoded phenylalanine. The earlier analysis of 500 to 750 of the donors excluded any sequence lacking an unambiguous match to a single V gene segment. An earlier analysis of 587 of the donors classified V segments as functional when productive rearrangements were above 56.7% and as segregating when the standard deviation between donors was above 5%. A statistical classification framework was built to diagnose cytomegalovirus status from the catalog of TCR beta chain sequences. V and J gene assignment, in a later analysis, came from comparing TCR nucleotide sequences with IMGT/GENE-DB human TR gene sequences. A later analysis assigned CDR3 sequences and most-parsimonious VDJ recombination scenarios with the TCRdist pipeline. A later analysis defined each TCR beta chain by its CDR3 amino acid sequence plus V-gene family, and excluded reads lacking a unique V-gene family. As a way to deal with suspected cross-contamination and a sequencing artifact, a later analysis dropped 450 to 700 nucleotide sequences that were highly shared and had low generation probability. In a later analysis, a clonal expansion index for each public chain was calculated from normalized within-repertoire ranks of inferred template counts. A later analysis computed generation probabilities with a VDJ recombination model fitted to out-of-frame rearrangements, and checked the results against IGoR. In a later analysis, TCR-TCR, TCR-HLA and TCR-CMV co-occurrence was scored with hypergeometric tests, and a repertoire-size bias correction was applied to TCR pairs. In a later analysis, false discovery rates were estimated by permuting HLA or CMV assignments 20 times. A later analysis grouped co-occurring TCRs with DBSCAN, adding TCRdist sequence similarity when clustering within HLA-allele-positive subsets. Repertoires with fewer than 30,000 or more than 120,000 public chains, plus five repertoires with anomalous nucleotide sharing, were excluded from co-occurrence clustering. TCRdb's version of the immuneACCESS table is confined to in-frame rearrangements and falls short of the full clone set. An unresolved V gene accounts for under half of the shortfall where checked; the remainder is of unknown origin. The D gene and trimming were derived from the DNA, and the V and J assignments and clone size from that table. For this sample there are 150,000 to 200,000 clones; roughly 80% appear just once. The ten largest account for approximately 9.8% of the sample.

The receptor comes from a man in his late teens or twenties in good health and CMV-seropositive. The chain is assembled from TRBV27 and TRBJ2-1; the junction holds 7 bases that match TRBD2. Sequencing was performed on PBMCs. The CDR3 protein sequence reads: CASSWRGLDNEQFF. In nucleotide form, the sequence is TGTGCCAGCAGTTGGCGGGGGTTAGACAATGAGCAGTTCTTC.